This entry is about one T cell receptor beta chain. Other DNA variants within this sample encode the same CDR3. Sequencing was performed with immunoSEQ multiplex PCR; in TCRdb, only in-frame clones are kept and a portion is missing. The top ten clones hold more than 0.12% of a sample with 2,500,000 or so clones, just over 90% of them seen once. The sample is drawn from a study of shared clonotypes between healthy human individuals. The TCR comes from a young man in good health. The material sequenced was naive CD4+ T cells sorted from blood. Stated subset: CD45RA+ positively selected.

The CDR3 here is CASSTGQGYEQYF. The CDR3 region has the DNA TGTGCCAGCAGTACGGGACAGGGGTACGAGCAGTACTTC. The J gene is TRBJ2-7, the V gene TRBV28; TRBD1 matches at 10 bases. CDR1 is MDHEN and CDR2 is SYDVKM in the germline V gene. Germline trimming cut 5 bases from V and 4 bases from J; bases unmatched to any gene: 2. CDR3 length equals 13 residues.